This T cell receptor beta chain was recorded in a study of human T cells and chemical hapten exposure. Overall study context: The upper back received 0.01% DPC by patch testing, with results read at 6 days.

In the library, unique molecular identifiers were attached to individual cDNA molecules. TCRdb re-called the RACE reads through MiXCR, storing one row per CDR3 protein. The repertoire has roughly 180,000 distinct CDR3 sequences, 20% to 25% of them found once; the top ten carry less than 7%. V lost 4 bases to trimming and J lost 4 bases, with 14 bases between them. Germline CDR1 and CDR2: SQVTM and ANQGSEA. CDR3 length equals 13 residues. Time point reported: patch test 1, 2 weeks after DPC sensitization. Treatment described: therapeutic diphenylcyclopropenone sensitization with weekly scalp DPC. This chain uses TRBV29-1 with TRBJ2-7; D not resolved. This sequence was found in a woman aged 45-65 years with alopecia areata. Some clones in this sample may be carry-over from other donors' samples. The sample in question was whole blood, obtained in connection with sensitization to the hapten diphenylcyclopropenone (DPC). The CDR3 coding sequence is TGCAGCGTTGTCGGCCCGGAGAAATACGAGCAGTACTTC. Translating it yields CSVVGPEKYEQYF.